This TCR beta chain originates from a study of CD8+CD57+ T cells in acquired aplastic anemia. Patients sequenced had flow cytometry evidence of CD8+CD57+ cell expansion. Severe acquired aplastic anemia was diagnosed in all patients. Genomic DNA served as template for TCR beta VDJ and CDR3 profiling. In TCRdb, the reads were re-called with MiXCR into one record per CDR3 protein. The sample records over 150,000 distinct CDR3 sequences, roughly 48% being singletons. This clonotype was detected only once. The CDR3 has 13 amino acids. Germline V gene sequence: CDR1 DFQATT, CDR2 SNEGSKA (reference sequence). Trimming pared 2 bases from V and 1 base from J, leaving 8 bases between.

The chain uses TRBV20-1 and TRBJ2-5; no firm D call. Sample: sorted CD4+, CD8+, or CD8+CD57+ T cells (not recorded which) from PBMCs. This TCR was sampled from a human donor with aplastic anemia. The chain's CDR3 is CSARPARQETQYF. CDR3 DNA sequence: TGCAGTGCTAGACCGGCCCGCCAAGAGACCCAGTACTTC.